The 2 T cell receptor beta chains below come from one sample, sequenced in a study of blood T cell repertoires in COVID-19 (dated by TCRdb to about 2020). Libraries were constructed by the immunoSEQ multiplex PCR assay. TCRdb retrieved this table from immuneACCESS and kept in-frame rearrangements only. Not all clones are present; in checked studies, unresolved V genes account for under half, and no reason is known for the remainder. Present in this sample are 200,000 or so clones, roughly 82% of which were seen just once. In total, the top ten clones hold 4.5% to 5.5% of the sample. Specimen: peripheral blood. Every receptor here comes from a woman aged 25 to 39 with acute or convalescent COVID-19.

The chain links TRBV28 to TRBJ2-2; TRBD2 aligns across 11 bases. Trimming took 5 bases from V and 2 from J; bases not matched to a gene: 13. CDR1 and CDR2 from the germline V gene are MDHEN and SYDVKM. This CDR3 has 19 amino acids. The CDR3 loop reads CASSPGQTSGRGNTGELFF. As DNA, the CDR3 is TGTGCCAGCAGTCCGGGACAAACTAGCGGGAGAGGAAACACCGGGGAGCTGTTTTTT.

The chain joins TRBV5-6 to TRBJ2-5; D is unclear. The CDR3 runs 13 residues. Germline-derived CDR1 and CDR2 are SGHDT and YYEEEE. Trimming took 0 bases from V and 1 from J, leaving 4 bases between them. CDR3 protein: CASSLGGQETQYF. CDR3 bases: TGTGCCAGCAGCTTGGGCGGCCAAGAGACCCAGTACTTC.